This entry features one T cell receptor (beta chain) sequence. Its antigen is unidentified. The data derive from a study of OX40 agonist ivuxolimab in advanced cancers. Study background: Patients in the trial were receiving intravenous ivuxolimab every 2 weeks, at doses of 0.01 to 10 mg/kg. The eligibility criteria allowed prior anti-PD-1, anti-PD-L1 or anti-CTLA-4 therapy, and around 38% had some. The study's findings and limits: Clonal expansion by week 6 occurred in CD4+ and CD8+ blood T cells (at 0.1 to 3.0 mg/kg).

Sampling of blood occurred at baseline, cycle 4 day 1, and cycle 7 day 1. Some clones are missing from TCRdb's copy, which holds only in-frame ones; the method was immunoSEQ multiplex PCR. The data hold around 67,000 clones, with around 90% observed a single time. The CDR3 length is 19 residues. V lost 0 bases, J lost 0 bases, and 20 bases lay in between. The chain links TRBV23-1 to TRBJ2-5; D call uncertain. TRBV23-1 is identified as an open reading frame with a role that is uncertain. This TCR came from an adult with an advanced solid tumor such as melanoma, head and neck, liver or kidney cancer. Sequencing used CD4+ or CD8+ T cells sorted from blood, obtained in a trial of the OX40 agonist ivuxolimab. The CDR3 bases are TGCGCCAGCAGTCAATCGACGCGTATGGCTCGAGTCTACCAAGAGACCCAGTACTTC. It specifies CASSQSTRMARVYQETQYF.